The entry below describes one TCR beta chain. The data were taken from a study of Graves' ophthalmopathy and Graves' hyperthyroidism. Stable hyperthyroidism meant no ophthalmopathy within 18 months of follow-up. CDR3 length equals 16 residues. V was trimmed by 8 bases and J by 10 bases, leaving 24 bases between them. Germline loops: CDR1 MNHEY, CDR2 SVGAGI. Amplified TCR beta CDR3 regions were obtained using RNA transcripts as template. After a first-round RT-PCR with HTBI primers, a second-round multiplex PCR was run. TCRdb processed the multiplex PCR reads anew with MiXCR; each CDR3 protein has one entry. The table has just over 600,000 distinct CDR3 sequences, 20% to 25% seen once.

This chain uses TRBV6-5 with TRBJ1-6, with a possible D match to TRBD1 (6 bases). The TCR was taken from a woman under 30 with stable Graves' hyperthyroidism. Some clones in this sample may be carry-over from other donors' samples. The sample comprised peripheral blood. The CDR3 reads CASGVKGTGPGSPLHF. The CDR3 nucleotides read TGTGCCAGCGGAGTTAAAGGCACAGGGCCGGGGTCACCCCTCCACTTT.